Shown below are 29 T cell receptor beta chains from a single sample sequenced in a study of Ad26.COV2.S vaccination and SARS-CoV-2 variants. The assay was immunoSEQ multiplex PCR, and TCRdb's table has in-frame clones only and misses some. The table shows approximately 400,000 clones, with 90% to 95% occurring only once. The sequences come from peripheral blood, collected after recovery from COVID-19. All receptors derive from a human donor who had recovered from COVID-19.

Written as DNA, the CDR3 is TGCGCCAGCAGCCAAGATCCGCAGGGGCGCTACTCCTATAATTCACCCCTCCACTTT. Encoded protein: CASSQDPQGRYSYNSPLHF. The rearrangement uses TRBV4-1 and TRBJ1-6; a possible D gene is TRBD1 (6 bases). CDR1 and CDR2 (germline): MGHRA, YSYEKL. This CDR3 region has 19 residues. V lost 0 bases and J lost 0, with 15 bases in between.

The CDR3 loop is CATSRDSARGLYGYTF. CDR3 bases: TGTGCCACCAGCAGAGATAGTGCTAGGGGGCTTTATGGCTACACCTTC. The chain is built from TRBV15 and TRBJ1-2; 7 bases are a match to TRBD1. Germline loops: CDR1 LNHNV, CDR2 YYDKDF (reference sequence). This CDR3 region has 16 residues. V lost 0 bases and J lost 5; bases outside the gene matches: 9.

V and J are TRBV7-2 and TRBJ1-3; no firm D call. Trimming removed 6 bases at V and 2 bases at J, with 11 bases between. Germline-derived CDR1 and CDR2 are SGHTA and FQGNSA. The CDR3 runs to 14 residues. The CDR3 here is CASRETLAGNTIYF. CDR3 DNA: TGTGCCAGCAGAGAGACCTTGGCTGGAAACACCATATATTTT. The variable domain in full, completed from reference TRBV7-2 and TRBJ1-3, reads GAGVSQSPSNKVTEKGKDVELRCDPISGHTALYWYRQSLGQGLEFLIYFQGNSAPDKSGLPSDRFSAERTGGSVSTLTIQRTQQEDSAVYLCASRETLAGNTIYFGEGSWLTVV.

CDR3 nucleotide sequence: TGTGCTAGTGGTCGACAGGGGATTAACGAGCAGTACTTC. Protein sequence: CASGRQGINEQYF. The V gene is TRBV12-5, the J gene TRBJ2-7, with 8 bases aligning to TRBD1. This CDR3 spans 13 amino acids. J gave up 5 bases and V 5 bases, and 5 bases lay outside the gene matches. Per germline, CDR1 LGHNT and CDR2 FRNRAP. Full variable domain (outside the CDR3, taken from reference TRBV12-5 and TRBJ2-7): DARVTQTPRHKVTEMGQEVTMRCQPILGHNTVFWYRQTMMQGLELLAYFRNRAPLDDSGMPKDRFSAEMPDATLATLKIQPSEPRDSAVYFCASGRQGINEQYFGPGTRLTVT.

The chain recombines TRBV4-1 with TRBJ2-7; 9 nucleotides agree with TRBD1. The trim removed 2 bases at V and 4 bases at J, leaving 6 bases unmatched. CDR3 size: 15 residues. Germline assignment: CDR1 MGHRA and CDR2 YSYEKL. This CDR3 is CASSQRQGEGYEQYF. DNA of the CDR3: TGCGCCAGCAGCCAAAGACAGGGGGAAGGGTACGAGCAGTACTTC.

The rearrangement joins TRBV5-1 to TRBJ1-2; possibly TRBD1 for D (5 bases). The germline gives CDR1 SGHRS, CDR2 YFSETQ. The CDR3 covers 14 residues. V lost 4 bases to trimming and J lost 2 bases, with 12 bases between them. Written as DNA, the CDR3 is TGCGCCAGCAGCCTACTGTGGGGGAACTATGGCTACACCTTC. Its translation: CASSLLWGNYGYTF.

The rearrangement uses TRBV18 and TRBJ2-3; 10 nucleotides agree with TRBD2. This CDR3 region has 17 residues. CDR1 and CDR2 from the germline V gene are KGHSH and LQKENI. The V gene end was trimmed by 6 bases and the J gene end by 2 bases; junction bases not matched to a gene: 11. The CDR3 protein is CASSPASSGGYTDTQYF. CDR3 coding DNA: TGTGCCAGCTCCCCAGCGTCTAGCGGGGGCTACACAGATACGCAGTATTTT. Drawing the rest from reference TRBV18 and TRBJ2-3, the complete variable domain is NAGVMQNPRHLVRRRGQEARLRCSPMKGHSHVYWYRQLPEEGLKFMVYLQKENIIDESGMPKERFSAEFPKEGPSILRIQQVVRGDSAAYFCASSPASSGGYTDTQYFGPGTRLTVL.

V gene TRBV9 combines with J gene TRBJ2-7, with D tentatively TRBD2 (6 bases). The V gene's germline CDR1 is SGDLS and CDR2 YYNGEE. V lost 4 bases, J lost 3 bases, and 14 bases lay in between. The CDR3 runs to 14 residues. CDR3 sequence reads: CASSPGGMDYEQYF. For the CDR3, the DNA is TGTGCCAGCAGCCCCGGGGGTATGGACTACGAGCAGTACTTC.

There are a few counts of this clone. The rearrangement links TRBV6-2 or TRBV6-3 to TRBJ1-6, with D possibly matching TRBD1 (5 bases). Germline lookup yields CDR1 MNHEY and CDR2 SVGEGT. This CDR3 region has 17 residues. Deletions cut 2 bases from V and 13 bases from J, with 24 bases between. The CDR3 sequence is CASSYPPGGGRSAPLHF. CDR3 nucleotides: TGTGCCAGCAGTTACCCGCCGGGGGGGGGACGAAGTGCGCCCCTCCACTTT.

The chain employs TRBV5-1 and TRBJ1-1; 8 nucleotides line up with TRBD1. The CDR3 loop spans 14 amino acids. V was pared by 2 bases and J by 5 bases, with 5 bases of the junction left unmatched. CDR1 and CDR2 from the germline V gene are SGHRS and YFSETQ. For the CDR3, the DNA is TGCGCCAGCAGCTTACCTGGACAGGGTACTGAAGCTTTCTTT. Its protein product is CASSLPGQGTEAFF.

This chain joins TRBV18 and TRBJ2-6; 10 positions match TRBD1. Germline CDR1 is KGHSH and CDR2 is LQKENI. V lost 4 bases and J lost 1; bases outside the gene matches: 7. The CDR3 is 18 amino acids. The CDR3 loop reads CASSLGQGILSGANVLTF. The CDR3 DNA reads as TGTGCCAGCTCACTGGGACAGGGGATCCTTTCTGGGGCCAACGTCCTGACTTTC. The full variable domain, completed using reference TRBV18 and TRBJ2-6, is NAGVMQNPRHLVRRRGQEARLRCSPMKGHSHVYWYRQLPEEGLKFMVYLQKENIIDESGMPKERFSAEFPKEGPSILRIQQVVRGDSAAYFCASSLGQGILSGANVLTFGAGSRLTVL.

The V and J genes are TRBV5-1 and TRBJ2-1, with D tentatively TRBD1 (7 bases). The V end lost 6 bases, the J end lost 5 bases, and 21 bases lay between the germline ends. The germline gives CDR1 SGHRS, CDR2 YFSETQ. This CDR3 comprises 16 residues. The CDR3 loop reads CASTIVGGGPNNEQFF. The CDR3 bases are TGCGCCAGCACCATCGTAGGAGGGGGCCCGAACAATGAGCAGTTCTTC.

The chain has TRBV10-3 and TRBJ2-5; 8 bases fit TRBD2. The CDR3 has 15 residues. The junction had 9 bases not matched to a gene; V was cut back by 8 bases and J by 1 base. Germline lookup yields CDR1 ENHRY and CDR2 SYGVKD. In DNA form, the CDR3 reads TGTGCCATCGGGCGGGCGGGGGGACTCCAAGAGACCCAGTACTTC. Its protein is CAIGRAGGLQETQYF.

This clone was recorded only once. The rearrangement links TRBV12-3 or TRBV12-4 to TRBJ2-3; D unclear. This CDR3 is built from 12 residues. V lost 1 base, J lost 8 bases, and 7 bases lay in between. The CDR3 spells CASSLVPGTQYF. CDR3 DNA sequence: TGTGCCAGCAGTTTAGTTCCCGGTACGCAGTATTTT.

The chain combines TRBV11-2 with TRBJ1-1; the match to TRBD1 covers 9 bases. This CDR3 spans 16 amino acids. CDR1 is SGHAT and CDR2 is FQNNGV in the germline V gene. Trimming cost V 5 bases and J 1 base; bases outside gene matches: 8. The CDR3 loop is CASSPGQGGGNTEAFF. DNA of the CDR3: TGTGCCAGCAGCCCGGGACAGGGCGGAGGGAACACTGAAGCTTTCTTT. Drawing the rest from reference TRBV11-2 and TRBJ1-1, the complete variable domain is EAGVAQSPRYKIIEKRQSVAFWCNPISGHATLYWYQQILGQGPKLLIQFQNNGVVDDSQLPKDRFSAERLKGVDSTLKIQPAKLEDSAVYLCASSPGQGGGNTEAFFGQGTRLTVV.

The CDR3 reads CASSRGVGNYNEQFF. In DNA, the CDR3 is TGTGCCAGCAGTCGGGGGGTGGGGAATTACAATGAGCAGTTCTTC. The chain recombines TRBV25-1 with TRBJ2-1; 7 bases align to TRBD2. Germline CDR1 is MGHDK and CDR2 is SYGVNS. The V segment lost 5 bases and the J segment 4 bases; nucleotides outside the gene matches: 8. CDR3 length: 15 residues.

As for this clone: A read error may account for a junction end that differs from germline. This chain's CDR3 is CAIRSDRVYQGTQYF. DNA of the CDR3: TGTGCCATCAGGAGCGACAGGGTATACCAAGGGACCCAGTACTTC. This chain links TRBV10-3 with TRBJ2-5; TRBD1 agrees at 7 bases. The CDR3 loop spans 15 amino acids. CDR1 is ENHRY, CDR2 SYGVKD, per germline.

The V call is TRBV27, the J call TRBJ1-3, with D hard to call. Germline CDR1 is MNHEY and CDR2 is SMNVEV (reference sequence). Deletions cut 5 bases from V and 0 bases from J, with 17 bases between. The CDR3 spans 17 residues. The CDR3 DNA reads as TGTGCCAGCAGTCCAACCGCCTCTGGGCTCTCTGGAAACACCATATATTTT. Its translation is CASSPTASGLSGNTIYF.

This sequence joins TRBV29-1 and TRBJ2-2; 7 positions match TRBD2. CDR3 size: 14 residues. The junction had 0 bases not matched to a gene; V was cut back by 2 bases and J by 0 bases. Germline V lookup: CDR1 SQVTM, CDR2 ANQGSEA. The CDR3 region has the DNA TGCAGCGTTGAACTAGCGGCGAACACCGGGGAGCTGTTTTTT. It yields the protein CSVELAANTGELFF.

The CDR3 spells CASSQAGERGSQYF. CDR3 coding DNA: TGCGCCAGCAGCCAAGCTGGGGAGAGGGGGTCGCAGTATTTT. The chain links TRBV4-3 to TRBJ2-3; maybe TRBD1 (6 bases). CDR1 is LGHNA and CDR2 is YSLEER in the germline V gene. The CDR3 runs 14 residues. Trimming cost V 1 base and J 10 bases, with 15 bases left between them.

This chain connects TRBV7-9 to TRBJ2-3; 9 bases fit TRBD2. CDR1 and CDR2 (germline): SEHNR, FQNEAQ (reference sequence). This CDR3 is built from 16 residues. V lost 5 bases and J lost 0; bases outside the gene matches: 6. The CDR3 sequence: CASSALAGASTDTQYF. The CDR3 nucleotides read TGTGCCAGCAGCGCCTTAGCGGGGGCAAGCACAGATACGCAGTATTTT.

The rearrangement links TRBV6-5 to TRBJ1-2; D remains ambiguous. V was clipped by 7 bases and J by 1 base, with 7 bases between them. Germline CDR1 and CDR2: MNHEY and SVGAGI. CDR3 length: 12 residues. CDR3 nucleotides: TGTGCCAGCAACCGGATTAACTATGGCTACACCTTC. This translates into CASNRINYGYTF.

This sequence joins TRBV7-9 and TRBJ2-3; D might be TRBD2 (6 bases). Trimming cost V 4 bases and J 5 bases, with 13 bases left between them. This CDR3 has 14 amino acids. The germline V gene encodes CDR1 SEHNR and CDR2 FQNEAQ (reference sequence). CDR3 DNA: TGTGCCAGCAGCTCTACCCGGGGGAAAGATACGCAGTATTTT. It translates to CASSSTRGKDTQYF.

This chain uses TRBV11-2 with TRBJ1-4, with 7 bases aligning to TRBD1. The germline CDR1 and CDR2 sequences are SGHAT and FQNNGV. J was trimmed by 8 bases and V by 0 bases; bases with no gene match: 3. This CDR3 region has 14 residues. The CDR3 reads CASSLETGREKLFF. CDR3 DNA sequence: TGTGCCAGCAGCTTAGAGACAGGGCGCGAAAAACTGTTTTTT.

The chain combines TRBV6-5 with TRBJ2-4; weak D call: TRBD1 (6 bases). CDR1 and CDR2 from the germline V gene are MNHEY and SVGAGI. Trimming removed 6 bases from V and 0 bases from J, with 12 bases in between. The CDR3 covers 15 residues. Here the CDR3 DNA reads TGTGCCAGCAGGCCCGACAGGCTAGCCAAAAACATTCAGTACTTC. It yields the protein CASRPDRLAKNIQYF.

The V and J genes are TRBV5-1 and TRBJ2-5; unclear D gene. The germline V and J ends were trimmed by 2 bases and 4 bases, with 15 bases remaining between them. This CDR3 comprises 15 residues. The germline V gene has CDR1 SGHRS and CDR2 YFSETQ. In DNA form, the CDR3 reads TGCGCCAGCAGCTTAAGACCGGCATTAGGAGAGACCCAGTACTTC. Its protein is CASSLRPALGETQYF.

The V gene is TRBV5-4, the J gene TRBJ2-2, with a tentative D call TRBD2 (5 bases). Germline CDR1 is SGHNT and CDR2 is YYREEE (reference sequence). Between the trimmed V and J ends, which lost 0 bases and 4 bases, there was a span of 7 bases. The CDR3 loop spans 14 amino acids. CDR3 nucleotides: TGTGCCAGCAGCTTGGGCGGGTTCACCGGGGAGCTGTTTTTT. Amino acid sequence: CASSLGGFTGELFF.

The rearrangement uses TRBV10-3 and TRBJ2-7; D tentatively fits TRBD1 or TRBD2 (5 bases each). V was cut by 8 bases and J by 10 bases, with 27 bases left in between. This CDR3 comprises 15 residues. Germline V lookup: CDR1 ENHRY, CDR2 SYGVKD. The CDR3 reads CAISPGAGRPTIQYF. The CDR3 DNA reads TGTGCCATCTCCCCCGGAGCAGGGAGACCTACGATCCAGTACTTC.

V and J are TRBV4-1 and TRBJ1-1, with a tentative D call TRBD1 (5 bases). The CDR3 spans 16 residues. Germline-derived CDR1 and CDR2 are MGHRA and YSYEKL. V was cut by 1 base and J by 1 base, with 13 bases left in between. The CDR3 coding sequence is TGCGCCAGCAGCCAAGCCCAGGGAAGCTCGAACACTGAAGCTTTCTTT. Its protein product is CASSQAQGSSNTEAFF.